Below, 13 T cell receptor beta chains from the same sample are listed, as sequenced in a study of shared clonotypes between healthy human individuals. Assay: immunoSEQ multiplex PCR; the TCRdb copy retains only in-frame clones and omits some. This table has some 2 million clones, over 85% appearing once. The naive CD8 population came from CD45RO-negative cells selected for CCR7, without terminally differentiated effector memory CD45RA+ cells. The material sequenced was naive CD8+ T cells sorted from blood. These receptors were collected from a man in his late teens or twenties in good health.

CDR3 nucleotides: TGTGCCTGGAGTGATTGGGGGCGCGGGACTGAAGCTTTCTTT. It specifies CAWSDWGRGTEAFF. The V call is TRBV30, the J call TRBJ1-1, with D possibly being TRBD1 (6 bases). The CDR3 totals 14 residues. Trimming pared 1 base from V and 5 bases from J, leaving 14 bases between. The V gene's germline CDR1 is GTSNPN and CDR2 SVGIG (reference sequence).

V is TRBV6-5 and J is TRBJ2-7, with D unclear. CDR1 is MNHEY, CDR2 SVGAGI, per germline. With 0 bases removed from V and 4 bases from J, the gap between germline ends came to 10 bases. The CDR3 is made up of 14 amino acids. The CDR3 region is CASSYSSWAYEQYF. The CDR3 nucleotides read TGTGCCAGCAGTTACTCCTCCTGGGCGTACGAGCAGTACTTC.

The V call is TRBV19, the J call TRBJ1-1; D ambiguous. The germline V gene encodes CDR1 LNHDA and CDR2 SQIVND (reference sequence). The CDR3 contains 12 residues. V was pared by 1 base and J by 7 bases, with 7 bases between. CDR3 sequence reads: CASSIGQFEAFF. The CDR3 DNA reads as TGTGCCAGTAGTATAGGTCAGTTTGAAGCTTTCTTT.

The chain joins TRBV27 to TRBJ1-6; D is perhaps TRBD1 (5 bases). V lost 6 bases and J lost 7, with 13 bases in between. This CDR3 comprises 14 residues. The germline V gene has CDR1 MNHEY and CDR2 SMNVEV (reference sequence). Here the CDR3 DNA reads TGTGCCAGCAGCCCCGGGGCAGTAAATTCACCCCTCCACTTT. This encodes CASSPGAVNSPLHF.

This clone has only one observation. The chain links TRBV25-1 to TRBJ1-3; D not resolved. Trimming shortened V by 2 bases and J by 0 bases, and 8 bases separated the two germline ends. Per the germline V gene, CDR1 is MGHDK and CDR2 is SYGVNS. CDR3 length: 15 residues. CDR3 DNA: TGTGCCAGCAGTGAAGCCTATCCCTCTGGAAACACCATATATTTT. Protein: CASSEAYPSGNTIYF.

The DNA for the CDR3 is TGTGCCAGTAGTATCAGGAGCGGTTCCTCCTACAATGAGCAGTTCTTC. Protein product: CASSIRSGSSYNEQFF. The V and J genes are TRBV19 and TRBJ2-1; D may be TRBD2 (5 bases). The CDR3 runs to 16 residues. Germline V gives CDR1 LNHDA, CDR2 SQIVND (reference sequence). With 3 bases removed from V and 0 bases from J, the gap between germline ends came to 12 bases.

This rearrangement joins TRBV6-5 to TRBJ2-5, with D unresolved. The CDR3 runs 15 residues. Trimming took off 7 bases at V and 5 bases at J, with 20 bases between the two ends. Germline V gene sequence: CDR1 MNHEY, CDR2 SVGAGI. The CDR3 reads CASTSTGGTGETQYF. In DNA, the CDR3 is TGTGCCAGCACCTCAACGGGCGGTACCGGCGAGACCCAGTACTTC.

Note on this clone: This sample also contains other DNA sequences that code for the same CDR3. The CDR3 protein is CASSYSEGSYEQYF. CDR3 bases: TGTGCCAGCAGTTACTCTGAGGGCTCCTACGAGCAGTACTTC. The J gene is TRBJ2-7, the V gene TRBV6-6, with a possible D match to TRBD2 (5 bases). V was cut by 0 bases and J by 0 bases, with 6 bases left in between. The CDR3 is 14 residues long. Germline-derived CDR1 and CDR2 are MNHNY and SVGAGI (reference sequence).

CDR3 loop: CASSLISGWEQFF. CDR3 DNA: TGTGCCAGCAGTTTAATAAGTGGGTGGGAGCAGTTCTTC. The chain couples TRBV27 to TRBJ2-1, with D unclear. The ends were cut back, 2 bases at V and 10 bases at J, with 12 bases in the middle. The CDR3 consists of 13 residues. Germline V gene data show CDR1 as MNHEY and CDR2 as SMNVEV (reference sequence).

This chain uses TRBV6-5 with TRBJ2-3, with D possibly being TRBD1 (5 bases). The V end lost 4 bases, the J end lost 2 bases, and 16 bases lay between the germline ends. CDR1 and CDR2 (germline): MNHEY, SVGAGI. There are 16 residues in the CDR3. This CDR3 reads CASSSDREDDTDTQYF. The CDR3 region has the DNA TGTGCCAGCAGTTCAGACAGAGAGGACGACACAGATACGCAGTATTTT.

V and J are TRBV7-9 and TRBJ2-5, with D tentatively TRBD1 or TRBD2 (5 bases each). Germline CDR1 SEHNR, CDR2 FQNEAQ (reference sequence). Trimming took 4 bases from V and 4 from J, leaving 16 bases between them. The CDR3 runs to 15 residues. In DNA, the CDR3 is TGTGCCAGCAGCTATGAGGGGCCAGTACGAGAGACCCAGTACTTC. Residues: CASSYEGPVRETQYF.

The J gene is TRBJ2-7, the V gene TRBV6-5, with 10 bases that match TRBD1. The CDR3 runs 16 residues. J was trimmed by 2 bases and V by 2 bases; bases with no gene match: 6. The germline CDR1 and CDR2 sequences are MNHEY and SVGAGI. The CDR3 spells CASSYGGTGAAYEQYF. The DNA for the CDR3 is TGTGCCAGCAGTTACGGGGGGACAGGGGCGGCCTACGAGCAGTACTTC.

V usage is TRBV10-2 and J usage is TRBJ1-1; no definite D call. CDR1 is WSHSY, CDR2 SAAADI, per germline. This CDR3 spans 12 amino acids. V lost 4 bases, J lost 4 bases, and 7 bases lay in between. CDR3 sequence: CASSGRLTEAFF. The CDR3 nucleotides are TGCGCCAGCAGTGGCAGACTCACTGAAGCTTTCTTT.